This TCR beta chain was sequenced during a study of T cell repertoires in cytomegalovirus infection. In the study overall: Signatures in public TCR beta sequences pointed to both CMV infection and matching HLA type.

A single record per CDR3 protein comes from TCRdb applying MiXCR to the reads. The table shows around 300,000 distinct CDR3 sequences, with more than 8% occurring only once. Study results and caveats: The cumulative frequency of public TCR beta families distinguished individuals who carried CMV together with the relevant HLA. Clonotypes of TCR beta that were HLA-C-restricted and CMV-specific dominated the ex vivo response.

This CDR3 has 14 amino acids. With 4 bases removed from V and 6 bases from J, the gap between germline ends came to 13 bases. Germline V CDR1 and CDR2: MDHEN, SYDVKM. This clonotype was seen only a few times. No antigen is known for it. The sequence was obtained from a human donor in good health (CMV status not recorded). Some clones in this sample may be carry-over from other donors' samples. This rearrangement joins TRBV28 to TRBJ2-4, with a possible D match to TRBD1 (6 bases). The material sequenced was PBMCs. The CDR3 is CASSSPGVGNIQYF. The CDR3 DNA reads TGTGCCAGCAGTTCCCCAGGGGTGGGAAACATTCAGTACTTC.